This is a list of T cell receptor beta chains from one sample in a study of T cells in localized non-small cell lung cancer. Sequenced by immunoSEQ multiplex PCR; TCRdb stores in-frame clones only, minus some. The repertoire includes around 1,800 clones, 15% to 20% of them detected once, and 22% sits in the top ten. Sample: normal lung tissue next to the tumor, taken before any cancer treatment. The receptor set was obtained from a woman aged 40-69 years with stage I lung adenocarcinoma. CDR3s include the opening cysteine and the closing phenylalanine or tryptophan. A D gene is named only where the DNA matches it firmly. The size entry is marked missing in some rows and otherwise reads once, few, many or a size class.

d_gene: TRBD1; v_gene: TRBV7-7; j_gene: TRBJ1-4; abundance: few; CDR3nt: TGTGCCGTGCCGGGACAGGGATCAACTAATGAAAAACTGTTTTTT; CDR3aa: CAVPGQGSTNEKLFF
d_gene: TRBD1; v_gene: TRBV11-3; j_gene: TRBJ2-7; abundance: .; CDR3nt: TGTGCCAGCAGCTTGACAGGGGGCGCGACCAACGAGCAGTACTTC; CDR3aa: CASSLTGGATNEQYF
d_gene: .; v_gene: TRBV19; j_gene: TRBJ1-1; abundance: large; CDR3nt: TGTGCCAGTAGTTCCACACCTAACACTGAAGCTTTCTTT; CDR3aa: CASSSTPNTEAFF
d_gene: .; v_gene: TRBV9; j_gene: TRBJ1-2; abundance: medium-sized; CDR3nt: TGTGCCAGCAGCGACGCGGGAGGGATCAATGGCTACACCTTC; CDR3aa: CASSDAGGINGYTF
d_gene: .; v_gene: TRBV6-8; j_gene: TRBJ2-1; abundance: medium-sized; CDR3nt: TGTGCCAGCAGTTCGGGCCGGTACAATGAGCAGTTCTTC; CDR3aa: CASSSGRYNEQFF
d_gene: TRBD2; v_gene: TRBV7-4; j_gene: TRBJ2-1; abundance: .; CDR3nt: TGTGCCAGCACTAGCGGGGGGACCAATGAGCAGTTCTTC; CDR3aa: CASTSGGTNEQFF
d_gene: TRBD1; v_gene: TRBV10-3; j_gene: TRBJ1-2; abundance: few; CDR3nt: TGTGCCATCAGTGAGTCCCATCTGACAGGGCGAGGCTACACCTTC; CDR3aa: CAISESHLTGRGYTF
d_gene: TRBD2; v_gene: TRBV29-1; j_gene: TRBJ2-7; abundance: .; CDR3nt: TGCAGCGTTCGTCGGGGGGGGCCCTACGAGCAGTACTTC; CDR3aa: CSVRRGGPYEQYF
d_gene: .; v_gene: TRBV11-3; j_gene: TRBJ2-2; abundance: few; CDR3nt: TGTGCCAGCAGCGTCGGCCCGACAGCGAACACCGGGGAGCTGTTTTTT; CDR3aa: CASSVGPTANTGELFF
d_gene: .; v_gene: TRBV6-8; j_gene: TRBJ1-1; abundance: .; CDR3nt: TGTGCCAGCAGGCCAGACAGAACCACTGAAGCTTTCTTT; CDR3aa: CASRPDRTTEAFF